One sample yielded the 15 T cell receptor beta chains listed below, sequenced in a study of shared clonotypes between healthy human individuals. The protocol was immunoSEQ multiplex PCR, while the TCRdb copy is restricted to in-frame clones and leaves out a portion. This sample has fewer than 650,000 clones, with around 81% found just once. The sequencing input was PBMCs. These receptors all stem from a woman in her thirties or forties in good health. Some clones in this sample may be carry-over from other donors' samples.

The chain is built from TRBV6-5 and TRBJ2-7, with 8 bases aligning to TRBD1. The CDR3 runs to 15 residues. Germline CDR1 reads MNHEY; CDR2 reads SVGAGI. V was clipped by 5 bases and J by 3 bases; unmatched bases: 9. The CDR3 sequence is CASSRTGIGVYEQYF. As DNA, the CDR3 is TGTGCCAGCAGTAGGACAGGGATCGGGGTCTACGAGCAGTACTTC.

The chain couples TRBV19 to TRBJ2-1; TRBD2 matches at 7 bases. Germline V CDR1 and CDR2: LNHDA, SQIVND (reference sequence). This CDR3 contains 13 residues. J lost 8 bases, V lost 4 bases, and 5 bases had no gene match. CDR3 sequence (DNA): TGTGCCAGTAGTAGCGGGAGTATTTATGAGCAGTTCTTC. This sequence encodes CASSSGSIYEQFF.

This chain uses TRBV2 with TRBJ1-2; no reliable D call. The CDR3 runs 15 residues. CDR1 and CDR2 from the germline V gene are SNHLY and FYNNEI. Trimming removed 1 base from V and 0 bases from J, with 9 bases in between. The CDR3 DNA is TGTGCCAGCAGTGAAGGGCCAGCAGCTAACTATGGCTACACCTTC. Encoded protein: CASSEGPAANYGYTF.

This clone was seen a few times. The V call is TRBV4-1, the J call TRBJ2-3; no clear D. Germline V gives CDR1 MGHRA, CDR2 YSYEKL. The germline V and J ends were trimmed by 0 bases and 1 base, with 11 bases remaining between them. CDR3 size: 16 residues. The CDR3 loop is CASSQDSGVGTDTQYF. DNA for the CDR3: TGCGCCAGCAGCCAAGATTCGGGTGTGGGCACAGATACGCAGTATTTT.

The chain recombines TRBV5-1 with TRBJ1-3; perhaps TRBD1 as D (5 bases). From germline, CDR1 is SGHRS and CDR2 YFSETQ. The V end lost 1 base, the J end lost 2 bases, and 10 bases lay between the germline ends. The length of the CDR3 is 15 residues. In DNA, the CDR3 is TGCGCCAGCAGCTTGACAGGATTCGCTGGAAACACCATATATTTT. It translates to CASSLTGFAGNTIYF.

This chain connects TRBV11-2 to TRBJ2-3; D gene unclear. This CDR3 has 13 amino acids. Trimming removed 5 bases from V and 2 bases from J, with 8 bases in between. Germline V gene lookup returns CDR1 SGHAT and CDR2 FQNNGV. The CDR3 DNA reads TGTGCCAGCAGCCTAGGCCTCACAGATACGCAGTATTTT. It translates to CASSLGLTDTQYF.

The chain uses TRBV7-2 and TRBJ2-3, with D unresolved. Germline CDR1 SGHTA, CDR2 FQGNSA. V was shortened by 5 bases and J by 9 bases, with 6 bases between the two germline ends. CDR3 length: 10 amino acids. DNA of the CDR3: TGTGCCAGCAGCCATGGGACGCAGTATTTT. It specifies CASSHGTQYF.

The chain couples TRBV7-3 to TRBJ2-1, with TRBD2 matching over 10 bases. CDR1 SGHTA and CDR2 FQGTGA come from the germline V gene. Germline trimming cut 7 bases from V and 0 bases from J; bases unmatched to any gene: 6. The CDR3 runs to 16 residues. CDR3 DNA: TGTGCCAGCACTAGCGGGAGCCTTAGCTCCTACAATGAGCAGTTCTTC. Its translation: CASTSGSLSSYNEQFF.

The chain joins TRBV28 to TRBJ1-1; possibly TRBD1 for D (5 bases). Germline V CDR1 and CDR2: MDHEN, SYDVKM. The CDR3 consists of 14 residues. V was clipped by 5 bases and J by 6 bases, with 16 bases between them. The CDR3 DNA is TGTGCCAGCAGTCGGGACTTGTCGGGTCCTGAAGCTTTCTTT. Protein sequence: CASSRDLSGPEAFF.

The rearrangement uses TRBV5-1 and TRBJ2-3; 8 bases fit TRBD2. This CDR3 region has 17 residues. J was trimmed by 2 bases and V by 0 bases; bases with no gene match: 8. Germline CDR1 reads SGHRS; CDR2 reads YFSETQ. This CDR3 is CASSLDLTSGATDTQYF. The CDR3, as DNA: TGCGCCAGCAGCTTGGACCTTACTAGCGGAGCCACAGATACGCAGTATTTT. Filled out from reference TRBV5-1 and TRBJ2-3, the complete variable domain reads KAGVTQTPRYLIKTRGQQVTLSCSPISGHRSVSWYQQTPGQGLQFLFEYFSETQRNKGNFPGRFSGRQFSNSRSEMNVSTLELGDSALYLCASSLDLTSGATDTQYFGPGTRLTVL.

This clone was found once. The chain combines TRBV29-1 with TRBJ2-3; TRBD1 agrees at 10 bases. Germline CDR1 reads SQVTM; CDR2 reads ANQGSEA. This CDR3 is built from 16 residues. V gave up 5 bases and J gave up 1 base; unmatched junction bases: 9. The CDR3 spells CSVLRTGGSGTDTQYF. For the CDR3, the DNA is TGCAGCGTTTTACGGACAGGGGGTTCCGGCACAGATACGCAGTATTTT.

The gene calls are TRBV15 and TRBJ2-7, with D perhaps matching TRBD2 (7 bases). Germline lookup yields CDR1 LNHNV and CDR2 YYDKDF (reference sequence). The CDR3 runs to 16 residues. V was trimmed by 0 bases and J by 6 bases, leaving 18 bases between them. The CDR3 sequence: CATSRDQMRGGREQYF. DNA of the CDR3: TGTGCCACCAGCAGAGATCAGATGAGGGGGGGCCGCGAGCAGTACTTC.

The chain combines TRBV28 with TRBJ2-7; 10 nucleotides match TRBD2. With V trimmed by 5 bases and J by 0 bases, 7 bases remained unmatched. Per the germline V gene, CDR1 is MDHEN and CDR2 is SYDVKM. The CDR3 runs 16 residues. The CDR3, as DNA: TGTGCCAGCAGTCAAAGCGGGAGGGCCCTCTCCTACGAGCAGTACTTC. Protein: CASSQSGRALSYEQYF.

A few counts support this clone. The chain links TRBV28 to TRBJ1-1; D remains ambiguous. This CDR3 is 11 amino acids long. Germline CDR1 and CDR2: MDHEN and SYDVKM. V gave up 6 bases and J gave up 10 bases, with 12 bases separating them. The CDR3: CASSPNLGAFF. CDR3 DNA sequence: TGTGCCAGCAGCCCGAACTTAGGAGCTTTCTTT.

This clone has a count of ten or more. The V call is TRBV29-1, the J call TRBJ1-3; TRBD1 agrees at 12 bases. J lost 5 bases, V lost 8 bases, and 4 bases had no gene match. The CDR3 contains 13 residues. Germline V gene sequence: CDR1 SQVTM, CDR2 ANQGSEA. CDR3 DNA: TGCAGCACGCGGGACAGGGGGCGAAACACCATATATTTT. Translated, it gives CSTRDRGRNTIYF.